This record looks at one T cell receptor (beta chain) sequence and its context. Its antigen is unknown. Germline-derived CDR1 and CDR2 are WNHNN and SYGVQD (reference sequence). V lost 8 bases and J lost 3; bases outside the gene matches: 10. The CDR3 extends over 14 amino acids. The sample is drawn from a study of cytomegalovirus exposure and HLA in healthy donors. Regarding the study as a whole: A further, later analysis showed that HLA-associated TCR beta chains (compared with equally common others) were more clonally expanded. Among CMV-associated TCR beta chains, most appeared HLA-restricted in a later analysis. As a later analysis showed, a missense DCLRE1C variant was linked to trimming of TCR beta V- and J-genes. Sequencing depth roughly uniform across donors was assumed in presence/absence analyses.

With 60 Vbeta and 13 Jbeta primers, the PCR was carried out. Profiling relied on immunoSEQ multiplex PCR, and the TCRdb table lists in-frame clones only, not all of them. The sample holds under 150,000 clones, around 84% seen once. The TCR comes from a man between 18 and 29 years old in good health and CMV-seronegative. The chain employs TRBV10-1 and TRBJ2-7; 7 bases fit TRBD1. The sequenced sample was PBMCs. CDR3 nucleotide sequence: TGCGCCAGCCAGACAGGGTTCAGGAACTACGAGCAGTACTTC. It specifies CASQTGFRNYEQYF.